This TCR beta chain was sequenced for a study of T cells after yellow fever vaccination. Overall study findings and caveats: The booster saw the reappearance of most primary-vaccination clones (approximately 97% CD4, 70% to 90% CD8).

The CDR3 has 15 residues. The ends lost 4 bases at V and 6 bases at J; junction bases unmatched: 7. From germline, CDR1 is SGHTA and CDR2 FQGNSA. This clonotype was recorded a few times. Its antigen remains unidentified. In TCRdb, the 5' RACE reads were re-called with MiXCR into one record per CDR3 protein. The sample has some 560,000 distinct CDR3 sequences; around 17% are singletons. This sample comprised PBMCs, obtained about 5 days after the first yellow fever vaccination. This rearrangement joins TRBV7-2 to TRBJ1-5, with 9 nucleotides matching TRBD1. The sequence derives from a man aged 18 to 29 who received the YFV17D yellow fever vaccine. The CDR3 region has the DNA TGTGCCAGCAGCTCCGGGACAGGGTCGGGTCAGCCCCAGCATTTT. Amino acid sequence: CASSSGTGSGQPQHF. Complete variable domain (other parts from reference TRBV7-2 and TRBJ1-5): GAGVSQSPSNKVTEKGKDVELRCDPISGHTALYWYRQSLGQGLEFLIYFQGNSAPDKSGLPSDRFSAERTGGSVSTLTIQRTQQEDSAVYLCASSSGTGSGQPQHFGDGTRLSIL.